The clone carrying this TCR beta chain was seen more than once but under ten times. The sample originates from a study of blood T cell repertoires in COVID-19. Across the study: Italy, Spain and the United States were the sources of the convalescent and acute COVID-19 samples. T cells, B-cell-depleted T cells, or PBMCs supplied cDNA or gDNA.

Produced via immunoSEQ multiplex PCR; TCRdb's table is partial and in-frame only. The data hold some 48,000 clones, with 87% observed a single time. Germline CDR1 SGHNT, CDR2 YYREEE (reference sequence). The length of the CDR3 is 13 residues. V gave up 4 bases and J gave up 0 bases; unmatched junction bases: 1. Sequenced: peripheral blood. The TCR comes from a woman over 75 in a cohort sampled during active or convalescent COVID-19. The V call is TRBV5-4, the J call TRBJ2-7; 7 nucleotides line up with TRBD2. CDR3 region: CASSPGGSYEQYF. CDR3 bases: TGTGCCAGCAGCCCGGGAGGCTCCTACGAGCAGTACTTC.